This TCR beta chain derives from a study of patients and donors after allogeneic stem cell transplantation. TCRdb reanalysed the RT-PCR reads using MiXCR and keeps one entry per CDR3 protein. The sample gives roughly 940,000 distinct CDR3 sequences, roughly 17% of which show up once; around 6% is in the top ten. The CDR3 contains 16 residues. The J segment lost 8 bases and the V segment lost 1 base, leaving 10 bases of the junction unmatched. This clonotype was detected only a few times. The sequenced material came from blood, either unsorted or a sorted T cell fraction (not recorded which). This chain connects TRBV12-3 or TRBV12-4 to TRBJ1-2, with 10 bases fitting TRBD1. The source of this sequence is a human donor who was either an allogeneic HSCT recipient or a stem cell or donor lymphocyte infusion donor (not recorded which). It is not recorded whose cells these are; they may come from a transplant donor. CDR3 nucleotides: TGTGCCAGCAGTTTAGAAGACCGACAGGGGGCGGACGGCTACACCTTC. It yields the protein CASSLEDRQGADGYTF.